The next 7 T cell receptor beta chains were all read from a single sample in a study of T cell responses to AZD1222 COVID-19 vaccine. Method: immunoSEQ multiplex PCR; TCRdb's copy keeps in-frame clones and lacks some. The table includes 45,000 to 70,000 clones, about 90% detected once. The sample consisted of peripheral blood, taken 28 days after the second AZD1222 dose. Receptors were obtained from an adult who received the AZD1222 COVID-19 vaccine.

This rearrangement joins TRBV4-2 to TRBJ2-5; TRBD1 or TRBD2 may be the D gene (5 bases each). Looked up from germline, CDR1 is LGHNA and CDR2 is YNFKEQ. This CDR3 spans 16 amino acids. V was clipped by 4 bases and J by 5 bases, with 20 bases between them. This CDR3 is CASSLRLELGVETQYF. Written as DNA, the CDR3 is TGTGCCAGCAGCCTTCGACTCGAACTAGGGGTGGAGACCCAGTACTTC.

The sample holds one count of this clone. The genes are TRBV9 and TRBJ1-2; D is undetermined. Looked up from germline, CDR1 is SGDLS and CDR2 is YYNGEE. V lost 0 bases to trimming and J lost 0 bases, with 9 bases between them. The CDR3 extends over 15 amino acids. This CDR3 reads CASSVDGSPNYGYTF. The CDR3 nucleotides are TGTGCCAGCAGCGTAGATGGAAGTCCTAACTATGGCTACACCTTC.

This rearrangement joins TRBV5-6 to TRBJ2-3, with TRBD1 identical over 7 bases. The CDR3 is 16 amino acids. CDR1 is SGHDT and CDR2 is YYEEEE in the germline V gene. J was trimmed by 0 bases and V by 2 bases; bases with no gene match: 6. The chain's CDR3 is CASSFAGTASTDTQYF. CDR3 coding DNA: TGTGCCAGCAGCTTCGCCGGGACAGCGAGCACAGATACGCAGTATTTT.

The chain links TRBV6-6 to TRBJ1-5; a possible D gene is TRBD1 (5 bases). Germline CDR1 reads MNHNY; CDR2 reads SVGAGI (reference sequence). The ends were cut back, 5 bases at V and 2 bases at J, with 13 bases in the middle. The CDR3 covers 15 residues. CDR3 nucleotides: TGTGCCAGCAGTGGAGGGGCTATGGGCAATCAGCCCCAGCATTTT. It yields the protein CASSGGAMGNQPQHF.

The chain uses TRBV25-1 and TRBJ1-1; a weak D match, TRBD1 (5 bases). The CDR3 consists of 13 residues. Trimming took 5 bases from V and 4 from J, leaving 11 bases between them. Looked up from germline, CDR1 is MGHDK and CDR2 is SYGVNS. CDR3 nucleotides: TGTGCCAGCAGTTCGGGGCCGAGCACTGAAGCTTTCTTT. It codes for CASSSGPSTEAFF.

A single count supports this clone. The rearrangement uses TRBV6-4 and TRBJ2-5; 10 bases fit TRBD2. The junction had 8 bases not matched to a gene; V was cut back by 3 bases and J by 4 bases. Per germline, CDR1 MRHNA and CDR2 SNTAGT. The CDR3 runs 16 residues. The CDR3 loop is CASSERSSGSRETQYF. The DNA of the CDR3 is TGTGCCAGCAGTGAGAGGTCTAGCGGGAGTCGAGAGACCCAGTACTTC.

The sample holds one count of this clone. The V gene is TRBV14, the J gene TRBJ2-5, with 7 bases fitting TRBD2. This CDR3 comprises 16 residues. Germline-derived CDR1 and CDR2 are SGHDN and FVKESK. V shed 4 bases, J shed 1 base, and the junction held 9 bases outside the gene matches. The CDR3 here is CASSPRAGEIQETQYF. The CDR3 nucleotides read TGTGCCAGCAGCCCCCGGGCGGGAGAGATCCAAGAGACCCAGTACTTC.